This T cell receptor beta chain was recovered during a study of T cell responses to AZD1222 COVID-19 vaccine. Libraries were prepared by immunoSEQ multiplex PCR; TCRdb keeps only in-frame clonotypes and omits some of them. The sample lists some 130,000 clones, 80% to 90% seen once, with roughly 2% in the top ten. As regards this clone: Its matching antigen is unknown.

Overall study findings and caveats: Nearly half of spike-specific TCRs reportedly target variant regions that are unmutated in the B.1.351 and B.1.1.7 variants. Samples come after the peak T cell response, not at day 14. The donors showed a predominance of white British ancestry and of females, with possible underestimation of clonal diversity. At baseline, seropositivity was found in only 6 or 7 AZD1222 recipients.

The receptor was derived from an adult in good health. Specimen: peripheral blood, collected on day 0 of AZD1222 vaccination.

Here the CDR3 reads CASSLGLVGTANTEAFF. The CDR3 DNA reads as TGCGCCAGCAGCTTGGGTTTAGTGGGGACTGCGAACACTGAAGCTTTCTTT. The chain recombines TRBV5-1 with TRBJ1-1; TRBD1 is a possible D gene (5 bases). This CDR3 contains 17 residues. V was clipped by 0 bases and J by 1 base, with 16 bases between them. The germline CDR1 and CDR2 sequences are SGHRS and YFSETQ.